The entry below gives a single T cell receptor beta chain sequence along with its context. The data originate from a study of control samples from healthy donors and cancer patients. Germline V gives CDR1 SGHRS, CDR2 YFSETQ. This CDR3 spans 14 amino acids. V was pared by 3 bases and J by 2 bases, with 1 base of the junction left unmatched. This table comes from immunoSEQ multiplex PCR, and its TCRdb copy is limited to in-frame clones, with some not included. Altogether about 120,000 clones are present, 89% being singletons, with the ten largest covering almost 40%. The chain combines TRBV5-1 with TRBJ1-5; TRBD1 aligns across 8 bases. This sequence was found in a man over 45 in good health. Sequencing was done on a sample of blood. The CDR3 bases are TGCGCCAGCAGCTCGGACAGGGGCAATCAGCCCCAGCATTTT. Amino acids: CASSSDRGNQPQHF.